This paragraph covers one T cell receptor (beta chain) sequence. Its antigen is still unknown. Base qualities are not provided; no much larger clone lies one nucleotide away. These data belong to a study of shared clonotypes between healthy human individuals (TCRdb year 2020). About the investigation overall: Three men and a couple of women, aged 18 to 49 years, made up the cohort. For each donor, CD4 naive and CD4 memory were each given three plates, CD8 naive was given two plates, and CD8 memory was given one plate. To estimate repertoire size and how much clonotype sharing occurs between individuals, the study deeply sequenced the blood TCR repertoires of 5 or 6 healthy adults. Libraries were prepared and TCR repertoires were sequenced by different laboratories using diverse techniques, in order to increase sequencing depth and limit assay-specific biases. Between about 0.9 and 8.9 billion PBMCs per donor were obtained by leukapheresis.

Compared with germline, V lacks 4 bases and J lacks 4 bases; bases without a gene match: 14. Reading from cysteine to phenylalanine, the CDR3 counts 17 amino acids. CDR3 DNA only is kept here, 51 bases in frame from base 1. The germline V gene (reference sequence) provides CDR1 SEHNR and CDR2 FQNEAQ. Using the deep immunoSEQ assay, multiplex PCR amplified TCR CDR3 regions from genomic DNA. Genomic DNA extracted from each cell subset was distributed evenly over all wells of several immunoSEQ 96-well plates, and each plate served as one replicate. For sorted subsets, each replicate PCR was loaded with roughly 190 ng genomic DNA, equivalent to some 27,000 T cell genomes. The purified libraries were quantified using a Qubit 3.0 fluorometer, sized with a Bioanalyzer 2100, and then quantified again using the KAPA Library Quantification kit. Every immunoSEQ 96-well plate was sequenced on a separate single-read 150-cycle Illumina NextSeq 550 flow cell. Under the source paper's analysis protocol: Because the immunoSEQ output included only junctional sequences and no quality scores, the filtering could not be the same as the filtering used for full-length reads. To assign V/J genes and CDR3, sequences were annotated using PyIR, a Python wrapper for IgBLAST v1.9, with IMGT germline references. Any read was removed if the V/J assignment was weak (E-value above 1e-6), the CDR3 was missing, or the read contained stop codons, out-of-frame junctions, or ambiguous translated residues. V3J clonotypes were defined as sequences sharing the same inferred V gene, J gene, and CDR3 amino acid sequence. The percentage overlap between two repertoires was calculated by dividing the number of shared unique clonotypes by the size of the smaller repertoire. Repertoire richness was assessed with RTK rarefaction, the Chao1 estimator, and Recon v2.1 estimates of unobserved clonotypes. OLGA was used to compute generation probabilities for all TCRbeta clonotypes that the gDNA method yielded from a few donors. Drawn from immuneACCESS, this table holds only the in-frame rearrangements with V and J called that TCRdb kept. Clones are partly lost; checked studies trace under half to an unresolved V gene and leave the rest unexplained. The V and J calls and clone size were taken over from that table, and D and trimming were inferred from the DNA. For this sample there are some 1.4 million clones; about 96% appear just once. The ten largest make up approximately 1.1% of the sample.

What the study reported, not specific to this receptor: Across a few donors, approximately 5% of naive CD4, 3% to 3.5% of naive CD8, under 2.5% of memory CD4, and roughly 0.4% of memory CD8 clonotypes were shared. Even with the large sequencing depth, rarefaction of the sorted-subset datasets indicated that sequencing was incomplete. Based on pairwise subsampling, the degree of clonotype sharing among donors was expected to be affected by sequencing depth. Sampling was limited to blood, and TCR repertoires in tissue likely differ from TCR repertoires in blood. Naive subsets generally had larger estimated clonotype richness than memory subsets did. The genetic and exposure-history diversity represented was limited by the small number of donors. Compared with non-shared clonotypes, the clonotypes found in all four sorted-subset donors had higher generation probabilities.

The donors were healthy, HIV-negative adults who had no recently reported acute infections or vaccinations. Every donor was a Caucasian adult living in Nashville, Tennessee, USA. CD4+ T cells were enriched by magnetic negative selection, after which naive cells were positively selected on CD45RA and the negative fraction was taken as the memory subset. After blood collection by leukapheresis, PBMCs were isolated using Ficoll-Histopaque density gradient centrifugation and then cryopreserved in the vapor phase of liquid nitrogen. Analytical flow cytometry was used to check the purity and quantity of every magnetically sorted T cell population. Genomic DNA was isolated from each sorted fraction and quantified by UV absorbance on a Nanodrop 2000c.

The rearrangement joined TRBV7-9 to TRBJ2-3, and TRBD2 matches 7 of the central bases. The source material was naive CD4+ T cells sorted from blood. Per the publication, the cell subset or site label means: CD45RA+ positively selected. The TCR was taken from a young man in good health. At the DNA level, the sequence is TGTGCCAGCAGCTACTTAGCGGGCCCGCTTGCGGCAGATACGCAGTATTTT. Translated, it gives CASSYLAGPLAADTQYF.